The source of this TCR beta chain is a study of blood T cell repertoires in COVID-19. Study in general: Donors in the United States, Italy and Spain gave samples during acute or convalescent COVID-19. T cells, B-cell-depleted T cells, or PBMCs supplied cDNA or gDNA.

Germline V gives CDR1 MNHEY, CDR2 SVGEGT. V was clipped by 6 bases and J by 5 bases, with 17 bases between them. The CDR3 sequence is 16 residues long. Authors' data handling: How many nucleated cells were present was estimated from reference gene primer amplification. TCRdb's copy holds only in-frame clones and misses some; the assay was immunoSEQ multiplex PCR. The DNA was the basis for D and trimming; V, J and clone size are from that table. Found here are approximately 220,000 clones, more than 80% of them singletons; the top ten hold 10%. The sample consisted of peripheral blood. The chain combines TRBV6-2 or TRBV6-3 with TRBJ2-6; possibly TRBD1 for D (6 bases). This clonotype originated in a woman of 80 years or more with acute or convalescent COVID-19. CDR3 DNA sequence: TGTGCCAGCAGCCTCTCGACAGGCCGGCGGGCCAACGTCCTGACTTTC. It yields the protein CASSLSTGRRANVLTF.